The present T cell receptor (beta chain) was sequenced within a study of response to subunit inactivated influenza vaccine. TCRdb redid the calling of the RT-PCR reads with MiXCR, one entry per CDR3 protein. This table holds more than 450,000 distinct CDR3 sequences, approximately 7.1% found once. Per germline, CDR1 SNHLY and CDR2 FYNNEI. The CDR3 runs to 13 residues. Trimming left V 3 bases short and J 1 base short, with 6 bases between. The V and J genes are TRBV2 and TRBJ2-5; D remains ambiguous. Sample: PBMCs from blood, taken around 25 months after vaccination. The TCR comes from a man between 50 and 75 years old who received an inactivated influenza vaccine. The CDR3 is CASSEVSQETQYF. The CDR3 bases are TGTGCCAGCAGTGAGGTCAGCCAAGAGACCCAGTACTTC.